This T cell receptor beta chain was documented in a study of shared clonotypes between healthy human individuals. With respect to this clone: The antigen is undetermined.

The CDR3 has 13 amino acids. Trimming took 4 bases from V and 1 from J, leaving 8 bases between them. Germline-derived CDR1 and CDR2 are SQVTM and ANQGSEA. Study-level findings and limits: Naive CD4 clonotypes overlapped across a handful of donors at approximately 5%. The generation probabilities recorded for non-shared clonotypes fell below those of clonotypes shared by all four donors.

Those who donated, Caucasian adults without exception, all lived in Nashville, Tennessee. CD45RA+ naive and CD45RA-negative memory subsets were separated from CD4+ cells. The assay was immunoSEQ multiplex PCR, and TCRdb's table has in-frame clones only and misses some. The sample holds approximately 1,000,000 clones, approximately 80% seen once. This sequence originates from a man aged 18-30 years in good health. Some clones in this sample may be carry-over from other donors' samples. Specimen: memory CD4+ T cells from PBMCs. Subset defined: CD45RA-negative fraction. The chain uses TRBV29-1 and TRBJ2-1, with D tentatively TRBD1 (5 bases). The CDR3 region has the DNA TGCAGCGTTGTTGACAGTTCCTACAATGAGCAGTTCTTC. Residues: CSVVDSSYNEQFF.